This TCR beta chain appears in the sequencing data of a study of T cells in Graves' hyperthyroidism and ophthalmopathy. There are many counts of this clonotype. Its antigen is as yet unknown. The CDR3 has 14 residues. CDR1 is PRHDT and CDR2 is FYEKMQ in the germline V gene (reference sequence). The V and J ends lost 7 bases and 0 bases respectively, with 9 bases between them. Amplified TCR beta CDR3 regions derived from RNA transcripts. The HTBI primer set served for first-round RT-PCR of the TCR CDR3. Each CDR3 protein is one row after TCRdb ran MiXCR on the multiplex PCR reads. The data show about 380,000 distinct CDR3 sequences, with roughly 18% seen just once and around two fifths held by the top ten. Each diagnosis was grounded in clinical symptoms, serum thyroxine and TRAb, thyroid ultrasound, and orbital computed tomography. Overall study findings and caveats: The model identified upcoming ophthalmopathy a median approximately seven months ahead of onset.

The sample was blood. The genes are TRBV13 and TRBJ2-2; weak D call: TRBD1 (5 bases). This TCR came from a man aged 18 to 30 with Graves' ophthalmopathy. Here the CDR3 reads CASISGTNTGELFF. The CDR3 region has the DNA TGTGCCAGCATCTCAGGGACGAACACCGGGGAGCTGTTTTTT.